This T cell receptor (beta chain) was retrieved from a study of shared clonotypes between healthy human individuals. Assay execution proceeded at the deep level. The method was immunoSEQ multiplex PCR; TCRdb's version includes in-frame clones alone and lacks a portion of them. The sample records hundreds of thousands of clones, roughly 96% being singletons. Per the germline V gene, CDR1 is MNHEY and CDR2 is SMNVEV (reference sequence). The length of the CDR3 is 14 residues. Trimming at V came to 5 bases and at J to 5 bases, leaving 7 bases not matched to a gene. Terminally differentiated effector memory CD45RA+ cells were excluded by CCR7 positive selection of CD45RO-negative cells. A note on this clone: As yet, its antigen is unknown.

Study-wide results and caveats: Sorted-subset samples were not fully sequenced, rarefaction indicated. Some naive CD4 clonotypes, around 4.9%, turned up in common across a few donors. All-four-donor shared clonotypes had higher generation probabilities than non-shared clonotypes did.

The specimen sequenced was naive CD8+ T cells sorted from blood. The origin of this receptor is a woman aged 25 to 39 in good health. The chain has TRBV27 and TRBJ2-5, with 8 bases identical to TRBD1. The CDR3 loop is CASSQGQDTETQYF. The CDR3 DNA reads as TGTGCCAGCAGTCAGGGACAGGATACTGAGACCCAGTACTTC.